The 10 T cell receptor beta chains below were found in one sample sequenced in a study of control samples from healthy donors and cancer patients. Profiling relied on immunoSEQ multiplex PCR, and the TCRdb table lists in-frame clones only, not all of them. The sample shows around 140,000 clones, under 95% of them seen only once. The specimen was blood. Receptors originate from a man aged 40-49 years in good health.

The gene calls are TRBV18 and TRBJ1-4; unclear D gene. The length of the CDR3 is 14 residues. Trimming removed 5 bases from V and 0 bases from J, with 7 bases in between. The germline V gene encodes CDR1 KGHSH and CDR2 LQKENI. CDR3 sequence: CASSSTATNEKLFF. DNA of the CDR3: TGTGCCAGCTCATCCACCGCAACTAATGAAAAACTGTTTTTT.

The V and J genes are TRBV30 and TRBJ2-3, with D perhaps TRBD2 (6 bases). The CDR3 runs to 17 residues. Germline V gives CDR1 GTSNPN, CDR2 SVGIG (reference sequence). V gave up 3 bases and J gave up 2 bases, with 21 bases separating them. The CDR3 loop reads CAWRGGWEPSITDTQYF. The CDR3 DNA is TGTGCCTGGAGAGGAGGGTGGGAGCCCTCCATCACAGATACGCAGTATTTT. The variable domain in full, completed from reference TRBV30 and TRBJ2-3, reads SQTIHQWPATLVQPVGSPLSLECTVEGTSNPNLYWYRQAAGRGLQLLFYSVGIGQISSEVPQNLSASRPQDRQFILSSKKLLLSDSGFYLCAWRGGWEPSITDTQYFGPGTRLTVL.

The chain links TRBV9 to TRBJ1-1, with D possibly matching TRBD1 (5 bases). Trimming pared 0 bases from V and 4 bases from J, leaving 7 bases between. The CDR3 contains 13 residues. The V gene's germline CDR1 is SGDLS and CDR2 YYNGEE. The CDR3: CASSVEGFTEAFF. The DNA of the CDR3 is TGTGCCAGCAGCGTAGAGGGGTTCACTGAAGCTTTCTTT.

The CDR3 is CASSPGLGGPQETQYF. The DNA of the CDR3 is TGTGCCAGCAGCCCCGGACTAGGGGGCCCTCAAGAGACCCAGTACTTC. The chain is built from TRBV11-2 and TRBJ2-5; D is possibly TRBD1 or TRBD2 (7 bases each). Trimming cost V 5 bases and J 2 bases, with 18 bases left between them. Looked up from germline, CDR1 is SGHAT and CDR2 is FQNNGV. The CDR3 totals 16 residues. Drawing the rest from reference TRBV11-2 and TRBJ2-5, the complete variable domain is EAGVAQSPRYKIIEKRQSVAFWCNPISGHATLYWYQQILGQGPKLLIQFQNNGVVDDSQLPKDRFSAERLKGVDSTLKIQPAKLEDSAVYLCASSPGLGGPQETQYFGPGTRLLVL.

The rearrangement joins TRBV5-1 to TRBJ2-5, with 8 bases that match TRBD1. The length of the CDR3 is 16 residues. Germline assignment: CDR1 SGHRS and CDR2 YFSETQ. J was trimmed by 5 bases and V by 4 bases; bases with no gene match: 13. In DNA, the CDR3 is TGCGCCAGCAGCCGACAGGGGAACAGTGAACTGGAGACCCAGTACTTC. Translating gives CASSRQGNSELETQYF.

The chain has TRBV5-6 and TRBJ2-7; 7 bases map to TRBD1. Trimming removed 2 bases from V and 7 bases from J; junction bases left unmatched: 6. In germline, CDR1 is SGHDT, CDR2 YYEEEE. There are 13 residues in the CDR3. The CDR3 region is CASSFDRVQEQYF. CDR3 sequence (DNA): TGTGCCAGCAGCTTTGACAGGGTTCAAGAGCAGTACTTC.

CDR3 nucleotides: TGTGCCAGCAGCTCCACAGGGGCCAACAACTATGGCTACACCTTC. Protein sequence: CASSSTGANNYGYTF. The chain joins TRBV5-5 to TRBJ1-2; 7 bases are a match to TRBD1. Germline lookup yields CDR1 SGHKS and CDR2 YYEKEE (reference sequence). This CDR3 has 15 residues. Trimming took 3 bases from V and 2 from J; bases not matched to a gene: 7.

The chain employs TRBV27 and TRBJ2-3; D unclear. CDR1 and CDR2 (germline): MNHEY, SMNVEV (reference sequence). Trimming took 3 bases from V and 4 from J, leaving 5 bases between them. The CDR3 extends over 12 amino acids. CDR3 nucleotides: TGTGCCAGCAGTTTCGCGCCAGATACGCAGTATTTT. It yields the protein CASSFAPDTQYF.

The rearrangement joins TRBV19 to TRBJ2-1; 11 nucleotides match TRBD1. V lost 6 bases and J lost 8; bases outside the gene matches: 3. Germline CDR1 LNHDA, CDR2 SQIVND (reference sequence). This CDR3 spans 13 amino acids. CDR3 DNA: TGTGCCAGTAGGGAGGACAGGGGGCATGAGCAGTTCTTC. Translated: CASREDRGHEQFF.

This chain links TRBV6-2 or TRBV6-3 with TRBJ1-1, with 7 bases identical to TRBD1. The CDR3 consists of 13 residues. The junction had 4 bases not matched to a gene; V was cut back by 5 bases and J by 4 bases. Looked up from germline, CDR1 is MNHEY and CDR2 is SVGEGT. CDR3 sequence: CASSRRQGTEAFF. The DNA of the CDR3 is TGTGCCAGCAGTCGAAGACAGGGCACTGAAGCTTTCTTT.